The 25 T cell receptor beta chains listed next were all sequenced from one sample in a study of CD8 T cells in ankylosing spondylitis. The antigens of these receptors remain unknown. TCRdb recomputed calls from the 5' RACE reads with MiXCR, one row per CDR3 protein. Among 350,000 or so distinct CDR3 sequences listed, around 8% were seen once. General study points: Ankylosing spondylitis blood appeared to carry a characteristic TCR beta motif of 7 or 8 highly homologous variants.

Sample: blood, either unsorted or a sorted T cell fraction (not recorded which). These receptors all come from a male donor with ankylosing spondylitis.

The rearrangement joins TRBV4-1 to TRBJ2-2; 7 bases fit TRBD2. V lost 1 base to trimming and J lost 2 bases; unmatched junction nucleotides: 4. Per germline, CDR1 MGHRA and CDR2 YSYEKL. This CDR3 contains 16 residues. CDR3 DNA: TGCGCCAGCAGCCAAGGACTAGCCAGCAACACCGGGGAGCTGTTTTTT. It yields the protein CASSQGLASNTGELFF.

This clonotype was picked up a small number of times. This chain links TRBV12-3 or TRBV12-4 with TRBJ1-5; D gene ambiguous. The CDR3 is 11 residues long. V lost 4 bases to trimming and J lost 9 bases, with 7 bases between them. In DNA, the CDR3 is TGTGCCAGCAGTTCCATAGGGCCCCAGCATTTT. This codes for CASSSIGPQHF.

The V and J genes are TRBV5-1 and TRBJ1-5; no reliable D call. V lost 2 bases, J lost 5 bases, and 14 bases lay in between. The CDR3 runs 15 residues. Germline-derived CDR1 and CDR2 are SGHRS and YFSETQ. CDR3 sequence: CASSLSGIGDQPQHF. The CDR3 nucleotides read TGCGCCAGCAGCTTATCGGGAATCGGAGATCAGCCCCAGCATTTT.

This clonotype was detected a few times. J is TRBJ2-7 and V is TRBV12-3 or TRBV12-4, with D perhaps given as TRBD1 or TRBD2 (5 bases each). The V and J ends lost 5 bases and 2 bases respectively, with 16 bases between them. The CDR3 consists of 15 residues. The CDR3 loop is CASSTGTLRTYEQYF. DNA of the CDR3: TGTGCCAGCAGTACCGGGACCCTTAGAACCTACGAGCAGTACTTC.

The chain is built from TRBV27 and TRBJ2-1; TRBD2 aligns across 16 bases. V lost 5 bases to trimming and J lost 1 base; unmatched junction nucleotides: 11. The germline gives CDR1 MNHEY, CDR2 SMNVEV (reference sequence). CDR3 size: 20 residues. CDR3: CASSPNPGLAGGVSYNEQFF. CDR3 DNA: TGTGCCAGCAGTCCGAACCCGGGACTAGCGGGAGGGGTATCCTACAATGAGCAGTTCTTC.

In this sample, this clonotype turned up a few times. V is TRBV4-3 and J is TRBJ2-7; TRBD2 agrees at 7 bases. The V gene's germline CDR1 is LGHNA and CDR2 YSLEER. The CDR3 is 15 residues long. With 4 bases clipped from V and 3 bases from J, the junction kept 9 bases outside the gene matches. The CDR3 protein is CASSPGGGTYYEQYF. CDR3 DNA: TGCGCCAGCAGCCCGGGGGGAGGGACTTACTACGAGCAGTACTTC.

This clonotype was recorded a few times. The chain is built from TRBV7-3 and TRBJ2-1; a possible D gene is TRBD1 (6 bases). Germline lookup yields CDR1 SGHTA and CDR2 FQGTGA. V shed 0 bases and J shed 4 bases, with 10 bases lying between them. The CDR3 extends over 15 amino acids. CDR3: CASSLTGGMYNEQFF. CDR3 in DNA: TGTGCCAGCAGCTTAACAGGGGGTATGTACAATGAGCAGTTCTTC. Based on the CDR3 plus reference TRBV7-3 and TRBJ2-1, the full variable domain is GAGVSQTPSNKVTEKGKYVELRCDPISGHTALYWYRQSLGQGPEFLIYFQGTGAADDSGLPNDRFFAVRPEGSVSTLKIQRTERGDSAVYLCASSLTGGMYNEQFFGPGTRLTVL.

This chain connects TRBV7-2 to TRBJ2-7; D may correspond to TRBD1 or TRBD2 (5 bases each). The germline CDR1 and CDR2 sequences are SGHTA and FQGNSA. V lost 4 bases to trimming and J lost 6 bases, with 13 bases between them. This CDR3 contains 13 residues. DNA for the CDR3: TGTGCCAGCAGCTGGGGGTCTCGGGGCGAGCAGTACTTC. Its protein is CASSWGSRGEQYF.

The chain is built from TRBV27 and TRBJ2-7; D remains unclear. Per germline, CDR1 MNHEY and CDR2 SMNVEV (reference sequence). CDR3 length equals 14 residues. Trimming pared 2 bases from V and 2 bases from J, leaving 10 bases between. The CDR3 DNA follows: TGTGCCAGCAGTTTAAGAAACTCCGCCTACGAGCAGTACTTC. This codes for CASSLRNSAYEQYF.

This clonotype showed up many times. The chain joins TRBV24-1 to TRBJ2-1; no definite D call. This CDR3 contains 16 residues. Germline assignment: CDR1 KGHDR and CDR2 SFDVKD. Trimming removed 2 bases from V and 8 bases from J, with 18 bases in between. CDR3 DNA: TGTGCCACCAGTGATTCCCTGGCTTCCTCGTTCCATGAGCAGTTCTTC. Protein: CATSDSLASSFHEQFF.

The V and J genes are TRBV3-1 and TRBJ2-1, with 11 bases that match TRBD1. Germline CDR1 reads LGHDT; CDR2 reads YNNKEL (reference sequence). The CDR3 length is 17 residues. Germline trimming cut 6 bases from V and 5 bases from J; bases unmatched to any gene: 12. For the CDR3, the DNA is TGTGCCAGCAGACTCAACCGAGGGACAGGGGGTAACAATGAGCAGTTCTTC. It encodes CASRLNRGTGGNNEQFF.

This clonotype was seen at least ten times. This sequence joins TRBV20-1 and TRBJ1-5; D is perhaps TRBD1 (5 bases). From germline, CDR1 is DFQATT and CDR2 SNEGSKA (reference sequence). V lost 0 bases, J lost 6 bases, and 9 bases lay in between. The CDR3 has 13 residues. The chain's CDR3 is CSARDPQGQPQHF. In DNA, the CDR3 is TGCAGTGCTAGAGATCCCCAGGGTCAGCCCCAGCATTTT.

In this sample, this clonotype turned up a few times. This chain joins TRBV28 and TRBJ1-2, with D hard to call. This CDR3 is built from 13 residues. CDR1 is MDHEN and CDR2 is SYDVKM in the germline V gene. V lost 4 bases to trimming and J lost 3 bases, with 9 bases between them. This CDR3 is CASSWRSDYGYTF. The CDR3 bases are TGTGCCAGCAGTTGGAGATCTGACTATGGCTACACCTTC.

This clonotype was seen more than once but under ten times. The chain carries TRBV5-1 and TRBJ1-5; possibly TRBD1 for D (6 bases). Between the trimmed V and J ends, which lost 2 bases and 2 bases, there was a span of 8 bases. CDR3 length equals 14 residues. Germline-derived CDR1 and CDR2 are SGHRS and YFSETQ. The DNA of the CDR3 is TGCGCCAGCAGCTTTAACAGGGGCAATCAGCCCCAGCATTTT. It specifies CASSFNRGNQPQHF.

This clonotype has a count of ten or more. The chain couples TRBV5-1 to TRBJ2-2; no clear D. Germline CDR1 reads SGHRS; CDR2 reads YFSETQ. The CDR3 runs 14 residues. The V and J ends lost 2 bases and 5 bases respectively, with 10 bases between them. CDR3 sequence (DNA): TGCGCCAGCAGCTTAAGATTGGGGACCGGGGAGCTGTTTTTT. Encoded protein: CASSLRLGTGELFF.

The chain links TRBV7-2 to TRBJ1-1; D might be TRBD1 (6 bases). Germline-derived CDR1 and CDR2 are SGHTA and FQGNSA. This CDR3 contains 14 residues. V lost 2 bases and J 7 bases, leaving 14 bases between the germline ends. For the CDR3, the DNA is TGTGCCAGCAGCTTAAGGGGGATCGGGGGTGAAGCTTTCTTT. Its protein product is CASSLRGIGGEAFF.

The V call is TRBV7-2, the J call TRBJ2-7, with 8 nucleotides matching TRBD2. V lost 4 bases and J lost 3; bases outside the gene matches: 8. CDR3 size: 15 residues. CDR1 is SGHTA, CDR2 FQGNSA, per germline. The CDR3 sequence: CASSSFIGGGYEQYF. In nucleotides, the CDR3 is TGTGCCAGCAGCTCTTTCATCGGGGGGGGCTACGAGCAGTACTTC.

V and J are TRBV5-1 and TRBJ2-3; TRBD2 agrees at 7 bases. The germline V gene encodes CDR1 SGHRS and CDR2 YFSETQ. The CDR3 is made up of 18 amino acids. V lost 3 bases, J lost 6 bases, and 19 bases stayed unmatched. DNA of the CDR3: TGCGCCAGCAGCTCCGGAGCGGCCGGCGGGAGTGATTGGGATACGCAGTATTTT. Translating gives CASSSGAAGGSDWDTQYF.

The chain recombines TRBV7-9 with TRBJ1-5; D is unclear. Germline values: CDR1 SEHNR, CDR2 FQNEAQ (reference sequence). V was cut by 2 bases and J by 7 bases, with 9 bases left in between. There are 13 residues in the CDR3. Written as DNA, the CDR3 is TGTGCCAGCAGCTTACTTGAGGCCCAGCCCCAGCATTTT. Protein product: CASSLLEAQPQHF.

This clonotype was seen only a few times. This chain uses TRBV12-3 or TRBV12-4 with TRBJ2-7, with D perhaps TRBD1 (5 bases). Between the trimmed V and J ends, which lost 4 bases and 2 bases, there was a span of 12 bases. This CDR3 contains 14 residues. CDR3 protein: CASSWQGTAYEQYF. CDR3 DNA: TGTGCCAGCAGTTGGCAGGGAACCGCCTACGAGCAGTACTTC.

The table lists this clonotype with a few counts. The chain carries TRBV5-1 and TRBJ1-1, with D uncertain. Looked up from germline, CDR1 is SGHRS and CDR2 is YFSETQ. V was clipped by 5 bases and J by 2 bases, with 13 bases between them. The CDR3 has 14 amino acids. CDR3 nucleotide sequence: TGCGCCAGCAGGATAGGATCCATAAACACTGAAGCTTTCTTT. This codes for CASRIGSINTEAFF.

In this sample, this clonotype turned up a few times. This chain connects TRBV12-3 or TRBV12-4 to TRBJ2-5; a possible D gene is TRBD2 (5 bases). CDR3 length: 15 amino acids. With 5 bases removed from V and 5 bases from J, the gap between germline ends came to 18 bases. The CDR3 here is CASSPGLTVGETQYF. The CDR3, as DNA: TGTGCCAGCAGTCCCGGACTCACGGTAGGGGAGACCCAGTACTTC.

The chain uses TRBV10-3 and TRBJ2-7, with D hard to call. The CDR3 spans 15 residues. Germline V gene lookup returns CDR1 ENHRY and CDR2 SYGVKD. V lost 3 bases, J lost 0 bases, and 12 bases lay in between. CDR3 sequence reads: CAISDGQASSYEQYF. CDR3 in DNA: TGTGCCATCAGTGATGGGCAGGCGAGCTCCTACGAGCAGTACTTC.

The rearrangement joins TRBV7-8 to TRBJ1-6; D remains unclear. Trimming stripped 4 bases from V and 11 bases from J, with 15 bases between. The CDR3 length is 14 residues. CDR1 and CDR2 (germline): SGHVS, FQNEAQ. DNA for the CDR3: TGTGCCAGCAGCTCATCAAGCGCGGGAACACCCCTCCACTTT. It codes for CASSSSSAGTPLHF. The whole variable domain, remainder taken from reference TRBV7-8 and TRBJ1-6, is GAGVSQSPRYKVAKRGQDVALRCDPISGHVSLFWYQQALGQGPEFLTYFQNEAQLDKSGLPSDRFFAERPEGSVSTLKIQRTQQEDSAVYLCASSSSSAGTPLHFGNGTRLTVT.

This clonotype appeared a few times. The chain employs TRBV9 and TRBJ1-1, with 7 bases aligning to TRBD1. The germline V gene encodes CDR1 SGDLS and CDR2 YYNGEE. The CDR3 runs 14 residues. Germline trimming cut 3 bases from V and 1 base from J; bases unmatched to any gene: 3. CDR3 in DNA: TGTGCCAGCAGCGCGGGGGACAGGAACACTGAAGCTTTCTTT. This gives the protein CASSAGDRNTEAFF.